The 31 T cell receptor beta chains below come from one sample, sequenced in a study of T cell changes during pregnancy in multiple sclerosis. Profiled with immunoSEQ multiplex PCR; TCRdb holds only in-frame clones, not every one. The table records around 57,000 clones, roughly nine tenths of them present only once. The specimen was peripheral blood, collected in the first trimester of pregnancy. These receptors were collected from a female donor with multiple sclerosis, enrolled in a pregnancy study.

The CDR3 DNA is TGCGCCAGCAGCCAAGATTCGGTCAGGGGACAGCCCCAGCATTTT. Its protein is CASSQDSVRGQPQHF. The rearrangement joins TRBV4-1 to TRBJ1-5; tentative D call: TRBD1 (6 bases). V lost 0 bases to trimming and J lost 7 bases, with 13 bases between them. Germline values: CDR1 MGHRA, CDR2 YSYEKL. This CDR3 comprises 15 residues.

This clone came up a few times. The chain's CDR3 is CASRAEGLYGYTF. CDR3 nucleotide sequence: TGTGCCAGCAGGGCCGAGGGCCTCTATGGCTACACCTTC. The V and J genes are TRBV27 and TRBJ1-2; D unresolved. Germline CDR1 is MNHEY and CDR2 is SMNVEV (reference sequence). With 6 bases removed from V and 4 bases from J, the gap between germline ends came to 12 bases. The CDR3 runs to 13 residues.

The chain has TRBV6-1 and TRBJ2-3; D possibly corresponds to TRBD1 (6 bases). Germline-derived CDR1 and CDR2 are MNHNS and SASEGT. CDR3 size: 13 residues. CDR3 residues: CGLRAQGTDTQYF. In DNA, the CDR3 is TGTGGCCTGCGAGCCCAGGGGACAGATACGCAGTATTTT.

The gene calls are TRBV11-1 and TRBJ2-7; no reliable D call. There are 14 residues in the CDR3. Deletions cut 1 base from V and 0 bases from J, with 7 bases between. Germline CDR1 is SGHAT and CDR2 is FQDESV (reference sequence). The chain's CDR3 is CASSLGFSSYEQYF. The CDR3, as DNA: TGTGCCAGCAGCTTAGGATTTAGCTCCTACGAGCAGTACTTC.

This clone was counted a few times. The chain is built from TRBV6-5 and TRBJ2-5, with 7 bases fitting TRBD1. CDR3 length: 13 amino acids. J lost 3 bases, V lost 7 bases, and 5 bases had no gene match. Germline assignment: CDR1 MNHEY and CDR2 SVGAGI. The CDR3 DNA reads TGTGCCAGCAAAATAACAGGGGAAGAGACCCAGTACTTC. This translates into CASKITGEETQYF.

The chain joins TRBV27 to TRBJ2-5; D uncertain. V lost 3 bases, J lost 1 base, and 9 bases lay in between. Germline V gene data show CDR1 as MNHEY and CDR2 as SMNVEV (reference sequence). The CDR3 spans 14 residues. This CDR3 reads CASSFRDRQETQYF. DNA of the CDR3: TGTGCCAGCAGTTTTAGAGATCGCCAAGAGACCCAGTACTTC.

The count of this clone is one. The rearrangement uses TRBV11-3 and TRBJ2-7; D unresolved. Germline V CDR1 and CDR2: SGHNT, YENEEA. The CDR3 runs 13 residues. V lost 0 bases, J lost 0 bases, and 3 bases lay in between. CDR3 region: CASSLESSYEQYF. CDR3 bases: TGTGCCAGCAGCTTAGAGAGCTCCTACGAGCAGTACTTC.

The rearrangement links TRBV4-3 to TRBJ1-3; 7 bases fit TRBD1. The ends lost 4 bases at V and 2 bases at J; junction bases unmatched: 5. The CDR3 extends over 15 amino acids. The germline V gene has CDR1 LGHNA and CDR2 YSLEER. The CDR3 reads CASSPRQGPGNTIYF. The CDR3 nucleotides are TGCGCCAGCAGCCCCCGACAGGGTCCTGGAAACACCATATATTTT.

The chain recombines TRBV7-2 with TRBJ2-5; 13 bases map to TRBD2. The CDR3 spans 19 residues. Germline V gives CDR1 SGHTA, CDR2 FQGNSA. V dropped 1 base and J dropped 4; count of bases not matched to a gene: 12. The CDR3 here is CASSLVSGRLAGGSETQYF. CDR3 bases: TGTGCCAGCAGCTTAGTGTCGGGACGACTAGCGGGGGGATCAGAGACCCAGTACTTC.

This chain links TRBV19 with TRBJ1-1, with TRBD1 as a possible D gene (5 bases). Trimming shortened V by 3 bases and J by 1 base, and 12 bases separated the two germline ends. In germline, CDR1 is LNHDA, CDR2 SQIVND (reference sequence). This CDR3 comprises 15 residues. Written as DNA, the CDR3 is TGTGCCAGTAGTATTACCAGGGTTGGGAACACTGAAGCTTTCTTT. Amino acids: CASSITRVGNTEAFF.

The chain recombines TRBV11-3 with TRBJ2-2, with 8 nucleotides matching TRBD2. The CDR3 has 15 residues. Trimming at V came to 4 bases and at J to 2 bases, leaving 3 bases not matched to a gene. The germline V gene has CDR1 SGHNT and CDR2 YENEEA. The CDR3 coding sequence is TGTGCCAGCAGCTCGGTAGCGGGAAACACCGGGGAGCTGTTTTTT. Translating gives CASSSVAGNTGELFF. The full variable domain, in which reference TRBV11-3 and TRBJ2-2 provide the parts outside the CDR3, is EAGVVQSPRYKIIEKKQPVAFWCNPISGHNTLYWYLQNLGQGPELLIRYENEEAVDDSQLPKDRFSAERLKGVDSTLKIQPAELGDSAVYLCASSSVAGNTGELFFGEGSRLTVL.

This clone was counted only a few times. The rearrangement links TRBV4-2 to TRBJ1-1; D is possibly TRBD1 (5 bases). Germline CDR1 LGHNA, CDR2 YNFKEQ. This CDR3 is built from 16 residues. Trimming took off 0 bases at V and 4 bases at J, with 15 bases between the two ends. CDR3 sequence: CASSQDIGGLGTEAFF. As DNA, the CDR3 is TGTGCCAGCAGCCAAGATATTGGGGGACTCGGCACTGAAGCTTTCTTT.

The chain combines TRBV13 with TRBJ2-6; 9 bases map to TRBD2. The CDR3 is 19 amino acids. V dropped 1 base and J dropped 2; count of bases not matched to a gene: 9. The V gene's germline CDR1 is PRHDT and CDR2 FYEKMQ (reference sequence). This CDR3 reads CASSLELAGSVAGANVLTF. The CDR3 DNA reads as TGTGCCAGCAGCTTAGAGCTAGCGGGATCTGTCGCTGGGGCCAACGTCCTGACTTTC.

The chain joins TRBV6-1 to TRBJ2-1; possible D gene TRBD2, 6 bases. Germline V CDR1 and CDR2: MNHNS, SASEGT. V was shortened by 2 bases and J by 8 bases, with 13 bases between the two germline ends. This CDR3 spans 14 amino acids. CDR3 in DNA: TGTGCCAGCAGTGAAATGGAGGCTAGCGATGAGCAGTTCTTC. Encoded protein: CASSEMEASDEQFF.

The rearrangement uses TRBV30 and TRBJ2-7, with TRBD1 as a possible D gene (6 bases). Germline lookup yields CDR1 GTSNPN and CDR2 SVGIG (reference sequence). The CDR3 is 13 amino acids. Deletions cut 0 bases from V and 6 bases from J, with 12 bases between. CDR3 DNA: TGTGCCTGGAGTGTACAGATAGGGGGCGAGCAGTACTTC. It specifies CAWSVQIGGEQYF.

This clone occurred once. The chain has TRBV5-1 and TRBJ1-1, with 9 bases that match TRBD1. This CDR3 is built from 15 residues. Trimming at V came to 4 bases and at J to 2 bases, leaving 6 bases not matched to a gene. In germline, CDR1 is SGHRS, CDR2 YFSETQ. The CDR3 protein is CASSGGTGINTEAFF. The CDR3 DNA reads as TGCGCCAGCAGCGGCGGGACAGGGATTAACACTGAAGCTTTCTTT.

The chain employs TRBV6-5 and TRBJ2-2; 7 nucleotides match TRBD2. The V gene's germline CDR1 is MNHEY and CDR2 SVGAGI. CDR3 length: 15 amino acids. With V trimmed by 0 bases and J by 6 bases, 4 bases remained unmatched. The CDR3 coding sequence is TGTGCCAGCAGTTACTCGGGGGGGACGGCCGGGGAGCTGTTTTTT. It is translated as CASSYSGGTAGELFF.

The V and J genes are TRBV19 and TRBJ2-3, with 10 bases that match TRBD2. CDR1 is LNHDA and CDR2 is SQIVND in the germline V gene (reference sequence). The CDR3 runs to 16 residues. J was trimmed by 1 base and V by 4 bases; bases with no gene match: 5. Written as DNA, the CDR3 is TGTGCCAGTAGTAGAGGGACTAGCGATCGCACAGATACGCAGTATTTT. Amino acid sequence: CASSRGTSDRTDTQYF. The variable domain in full, completed from reference TRBV19 and TRBJ2-3, reads DGGITQSPKYLFRKEGQNVTLSCEQNLNHDAMYWYRQDPGQGLRLIYYSQIVNDFQKGDIAEGYSVSREKKESFPLTVTSAQKNPTAFYLCASSRGTSDRTDTQYFGPGTRLTVL.

The J gene is TRBJ2-1, the V gene TRBV5-1; 7 bases match TRBD2. The trim removed 0 bases at V and 0 bases at J, leaving 6 bases unmatched. The germline V gene encodes CDR1 SGHRS and CDR2 YFSETQ. This CDR3 has 17 amino acids. CDR3 coding DNA: TGCGCCAGCAGCTTGGAAACAGCGGGGCTCTCCTACAATGAGCAGTTCTTC. Translating gives CASSLETAGLSYNEQFF.

V is TRBV25-1 and J is TRBJ1-1, with D tentatively TRBD1 (5 bases). Germline V gives CDR1 MGHDK, CDR2 SYGVNS. This CDR3 contains 13 residues. Trimming removed 8 bases from V and 1 base from J, with 11 bases in between. The CDR3 coding sequence is TGTGCCAGCCTTCCTACAGGGAACACTGAAGCTTTCTTT. It specifies CASLPTGNTEAFF.

V and J are TRBV7-2 and TRBJ1-2, with D possibly matching TRBD1 (6 bases). Germline V CDR1 and CDR2: SGHTA, FQGNSA. Trimming stripped 4 bases from V and 2 bases from J, with 17 bases between. The CDR3 contains 16 residues. Here the CDR3 reads CASSSWTAATNYGYTF. The CDR3 region has the DNA TGTGCCAGCAGCTCATGGACAGCCGCGACAAACTATGGCTACACCTTC.

This clone is a singleton in its sample. The rearrangement joins TRBV20-1 to TRBJ1-1; maybe TRBD1 (6 bases). In germline, CDR1 is DFQATT, CDR2 SNEGSKA (reference sequence). Trimming cost V 8 bases and J 4 bases, with 11 bases left between them. The CDR3 covers 11 residues. CDR3 in DNA: TGCAGTACAAAACAGGGCACTGAAGCTTTCTTT. Translating it yields CSTKQGTEAFF.

The V and J genes are TRBV4-3 and TRBJ2-5; 7 nucleotides agree with TRBD1. Trimming took 1 base from V and 5 from J; bases not matched to a gene: 7. This CDR3 contains 15 residues. Germline CDR1 is LGHNA and CDR2 is YSLEER. The CDR3 bases are TGCGCCAGCAGCCAAGTCAATCAGGGGGAGGAGACCCAGTACTTC. It specifies CASSQVNQGEETQYF.

The rearrangement uses TRBV7-9 and TRBJ2-1; TRBD1 matches 8 bases. Germline CDR1 and CDR2: SEHNR and FQNEAQ (reference sequence). The V gene end was trimmed by 1 base and the J gene end by 4 bases; junction bases not matched to a gene: 3. The CDR3 extends over 15 amino acids. CDR3 coding DNA: TGTGCCAGCAGCTTAGGACAGGGGTCGTACAATGAGCAGTTCTTC. Its protein is CASSLGQGSYNEQFF.

This clone was recorded once. J is TRBJ2-7 and V is TRBV18, with D possibly TRBD2 on 6 matching bases. This CDR3 region has 14 residues. Trimming shortened V by 3 bases and J by 0 bases, and 9 bases separated the two germline ends. Germline assignment: CDR1 KGHSH and CDR2 LQKENI. CDR3 DNA: TGTGCCAGCTCACCCCCGGGAGCCTCCTACGAGCAGTACTTC. This sequence encodes CASSPPGASYEQYF.

The gene calls are TRBV30 and TRBJ1-3; D is unclear. CDR3 size: 13 residues. From germline, CDR1 is GTSNPN and CDR2 SVGIG (reference sequence). The ends were cut back, 1 base at V and 2 bases at J, with 6 bases in the middle. The CDR3 protein is CAWSDSAGNTIYF. The CDR3 DNA sequence: TGTGCCTGGAGTGACTCGGCTGGAAACACCATATATTTT.

The rearrangement joins TRBV19 to TRBJ1-4; D ambiguous. Germline lookup yields CDR1 LNHDA and CDR2 SQIVND (reference sequence). This CDR3 contains 12 residues. Deletions cut 5 bases from V and 8 bases from J, with 9 bases between. CDR3 protein: CASSRRREKLFF. CDR3 in DNA: TGTGCCAGTAGTCGGAGGCGGGAAAAACTGTTTTTT.

This clone showed up just once. The chain couples TRBV5-1 to TRBJ1-1; D remains ambiguous. Trimming took 5 bases from V and 10 from J, leaving 12 bases between them. CDR1 SGHRS and CDR2 YFSETQ come from the germline V gene. The CDR3 loop spans 11 amino acids. The CDR3 loop reads CASSHAGRAFF. CDR3 nucleotides: TGCGCCAGCAGTCATGCGGGAAGAGCTTTCTTT.

The genes are TRBV19 and TRBJ2-7; 9 nucleotides agree with TRBD2. The CDR3 is made up of 15 amino acids. Germline values: CDR1 LNHDA, CDR2 SQIVND (reference sequence). The junction had 7 bases not matched to a gene; V was cut back by 5 bases and J by 2 bases. CDR3 sequence (DNA): TGTGCCAGTAGTGCCAAGGAGCGGGGGGCCTACGAGCAGTACTTC. Protein sequence: CASSAKERGAYEQYF.

This chain joins TRBV4-1 and TRBJ1-2; D unresolved. CDR1 is MGHRA and CDR2 is YSYEKL in the germline V gene. Trimming shortened V by 2 bases and J by 8 bases, and 21 bases separated the two germline ends. The CDR3 has 16 residues. CDR3 in amino acids: CASSQIDLMVPTGYTF. The DNA of the CDR3 is TGCGCCAGCAGCCAAATCGATCTAATGGTCCCCACCGGCTACACCTTC.

The chain carries TRBV2 and TRBJ1-2; 12 nucleotides agree with TRBD1. CDR1 SNHLY and CDR2 FYNNEI come from the germline V gene. This CDR3 comprises 16 residues. With 8 bases clipped from V and 7 bases from J, the junction kept 14 bases outside the gene matches. DNA for the CDR3: TGTGCCAGCTATCTAACTCCGGGACAGGGGGCTCGTGGCTACACCTTC. Its protein is CASYLTPGQGARGYTF. The entire variable domain, with the rest obtained from reference TRBV2 and TRBJ1-2, is as follows: EPEVTQTPSHQVTQMGQEVILRCVPISNHLYFYWYRQILGQKVEFLVSFYNNEISEKSEIFDDQFSVERPDGSNFTLKIRSTKLEDSAMYFCASYLTPGQGARGYTFGSGTRLTVV.